What follows is one T cell receptor beta chain and its context. The data are from a study of blood T cell repertoires in COVID-19. Study as a whole: Some COVID-19 samples were acute and others convalescent; all came from the United States, Italy and Spain. T cells, B-cell-depleted T cells, or PBMCs supplied cDNA or gDNA.

Germline values: CDR1 SGHNT, CDR2 YENEEA. This CDR3 has 14 amino acids. With 5 bases removed from V and 7 bases from J, the gap between germline ends came to 14 bases. Methods used by the authors: Estimation of nucleated cell counts was performed using reference gene primer amplification. Assay used: immunoSEQ multiplex PCR; TCRdb lists only in-frame clones, some missing. That table is the source of V, J and clone size, and D and trimming were worked out from the DNA. Altogether about 180,000 clones are present, about 86% being singletons, with the ten largest covering 2.9%. The clonotype was recovered from a woman in her twenties or thirties with active or convalescent COVID-19. Sequencing used peripheral blood. The V call is TRBV11-3, the J call TRBJ2-2; no definite D call. The CDR3 DNA reads as TGTGCCAGCAGCAATCCTCCCAGTAACGGGGAGCTGTTTTTT. Protein product: CASSNPPSNGELFF.